The 16 T cell receptor beta chains reported below all come from one sample, sequenced in a study of T-cell memory formation after mild COVID-19. TCRdb re-called the 5' RACE reads through MiXCR, storing one row per CDR3 protein. The sample lists approximately 290,000 distinct CDR3 sequences; 15% to 20% were seen once. The sample comprised PBMCs or a T cell subset sorted from them (not recorded which). These receptors were obtained from a man aged 18 to 29 who had mild COVID-19 (a few samples of this study predate the infection). Cell type and time point are not known.

V is TRBV7-2 and J is TRBJ2-2; D not resolved. The length of the CDR3 is 13 residues. CDR1 and CDR2 from the germline V gene are SGHTA and FQGNSA. Trimming shortened V by 2 bases and J by 6 bases, and 7 bases separated the two germline ends. This CDR3 is CASSLYSAGELFF. In DNA, the CDR3 is TGTGCCAGCAGCTTATATTCCGCCGGGGAGCTGTTTTTT. The whole variable domain, filled in from reference TRBV7-2 and TRBJ2-2, reads GAGVSQSPSNKVTEKGKDVELRCDPISGHTALYWYRQSLGQGLEFLIYFQGNSAPDKSGLPSDRFSAERTGGSVSTLTIQRTQQEDSAVYLCASSLYSAGELFFGEGSRLTVL.

This clonotype was seen only a few times. CDR3 bases: TGCAGCGTTGAAAGGTACAGGGGTTCGACTAACTATGGCTACACCTTC. Protein: CSVERYRGSTNYGYTF. The chain combines TRBV29-1 with TRBJ1-2, with TRBD1 identical over 7 bases. The ends lost 2 bases at V and 0 bases at J; junction bases unmatched: 9. The length of the CDR3 is 16 residues. Germline V gene lookup returns CDR1 SQVTM and CDR2 ANQGSEA.

V usage is TRBV7-9 and J usage is TRBJ2-3; D unresolved. This CDR3 has 16 amino acids. Per the germline V gene, CDR1 is SEHNR and CDR2 is FQNEAQ (reference sequence). Trimming took 3 bases from V and 6 from J, leaving 19 bases between them. The CDR3 region is CASSFPEALVIDTQYF. CDR3 bases: TGTGCCAGCAGCTTCCCAGAAGCTTTAGTCATCGATACGCAGTATTTT.

Only a few counts were recorded for this clonotype. The V call is TRBV20-1, the J call TRBJ2-3, with D unclear. The CDR3 sequence is 14 residues long. Per the germline V gene, CDR1 is DFQATT and CDR2 is SNEGSKA (reference sequence). Trimming removed 6 bases from V and 0 bases from J, with 13 bases in between. The CDR3 loop is CSARSPSSTDTQYF. The DNA of the CDR3 is TGCAGTGCGAGAAGTCCCTCTAGCACAGATACGCAGTATTTT.

The rearrangement joins TRBV11-2 to TRBJ2-7, with a tentative D call TRBD1 (5 bases). V lost 5 bases, J lost 3 bases, and 14 bases lay in between. The CDR3 is made up of 14 amino acids. Per germline, CDR1 SGHAT and CDR2 FQNNGV. The CDR3 bases are TGTGCCAGCAGCGTAAGGGGTACCTTCTACGAGCAGTACGTC. As protein: CASSVRGTFYEQYV.

The V and J genes are TRBV3-1 and TRBJ1-6; D is ambiguous. Trimming shortened V by 5 bases and J by 7 bases, and 9 bases separated the two germline ends. The germline CDR1 and CDR2 sequences are LGHDT and YNNKEL (reference sequence). The CDR3 is 13 amino acids. CDR3 bases: TGTGCCAGCAGCTTGCCTACAAATTCACCCCTCCACTTT. Translation gives CASSLPTNSPLHF.

V is TRBV6-5 and J is TRBJ2-7; possibly TRBD1 for D (5 bases). The CDR3 totals 15 residues. Germline loops: CDR1 MNHEY, CDR2 SVGAGI. V was pared by 6 bases and J by 0 bases, with 15 bases between. The CDR3 region is CASRPRLDISYEQYF. The CDR3 nucleotides are TGTGCCAGCAGGCCCCGACTGGACATCTCCTACGAGCAGTACTTC.

CDR3 coding DNA: TGTGCCAGCAGTTACGAGTCTGAGTATGGCTACACCTTC. Its protein product is CASSYESEYGYTF. The chain joins TRBV6-5 to TRBJ1-2; D remains unclear. Trimming shortened V by 2 bases and J by 5 bases, and 9 bases separated the two germline ends. Germline CDR1 is MNHEY and CDR2 is SVGAGI. There are 13 residues in the CDR3.

The chain is built from TRBV6-2 or TRBV6-3 and TRBJ2-5; 9 bases agree with TRBD2. This CDR3 has 13 amino acids. Germline V lookup: CDR1 MNHEY, CDR2 SVGEGT. Unmatched junction bases numbered 7, after V lost 10 bases and J lost 4 bases. The CDR3, as DNA: TGTGCCACCATGCGGGGGGGCCCAGAGACCCAGTACTTC. Its protein is CATMRGGPETQYF.

The rearrangement links TRBV9 to TRBJ1-1; D remains ambiguous. CDR1 is SGDLS, CDR2 YYNGEE, per germline. The CDR3 runs to 15 residues. V dropped 4 bases and J dropped 0 bases, with 13 bases sitting between them. The CDR3 sequence: CASSPRRELNTEAFF. In nucleotides, the CDR3 is TGTGCCAGCAGCCCGCGTAGAGAGCTGAACACTGAAGCTTTCTTT.

The table lists this clonotype with a few counts. The CDR3 DNA sequence: TGTGCCAGCAGTTTGGGTCCCCCGGACACCATATATTTT. Residues: CASSLGPPDTIYF. The rearrangement links TRBV27 to TRBJ1-3; no firm D call. The length of the CDR3 is 13 residues. The V gene lost 3 bases and the J gene lost 8 bases, with 11 bases spanning the gap. Germline CDR1 is MNHEY and CDR2 is SMNVEV (reference sequence).

V and J are TRBV7-2 and TRBJ2-2; 8 bases agree with TRBD1. The CDR3 is 17 residues long. J was trimmed by 4 bases and V by 3 bases; bases with no gene match: 10. The germline V gene has CDR1 SGHTA and CDR2 FQGNSA. The CDR3: CASSFPGQGRGTGELFF. CDR3 coding DNA: TGTGCCAGCAGCTTTCCCGGACAGGGAAGAGGCACCGGGGAGCTGTTTTTT.

This clonotype was counted only a few times. For the CDR3, the DNA is TGCGCCAGCAGCCAAGACCCGGGACTAGCGGGGGGAGCCAAAAACATTCAGTACTTC. Protein product: CASSQDPGLAGGAKNIQYF. This chain uses TRBV4-1 with TRBJ2-4; 15 bases match TRBD2. CDR1 is MGHRA, CDR2 YSYEKL, per germline. This CDR3 has 19 residues. V shed 0 bases and J 0 bases; nucleotides not matched to a gene: 3.

The sample holds a few counts of this clonotype. The chain links TRBV20-1 to TRBJ1-5, with 8 bases aligning to TRBD1. Trimming at V came to 0 bases and at J to 1 base, leaving 2 bases not matched to a gene. This CDR3 has 15 amino acids. Per the germline V gene, CDR1 is DFQATT and CDR2 is SNEGSKA (reference sequence). DNA of the CDR3: TGCAGTGCTAGAGACAGGACAGGGAGCAATCAGCCCCAGCATTTT. It is translated as CSARDRTGSNQPQHF.

This clonotype was counted ten times or more. The chain employs TRBV20-1 and TRBJ1-2; tentative D call: TRBD1 (5 bases). Trimming removed 7 bases at V and 4 bases at J, with 16 bases between. Germline-derived CDR1 and CDR2 are DFQATT and SNEGSKA (reference sequence). The length of the CDR3 is 13 residues. The CDR3 sequence: CSVAVSGAYGYTF. The CDR3 DNA follows: TGCAGTGTGGCGGTCTCCGGGGCCTATGGCTACACCTTC.

The V gene is TRBV20-1, the J gene TRBJ1-4; D ambiguous. The CDR3 covers 14 residues. V was pared by 6 bases and J by 5 bases, with 16 bases between. From germline, CDR1 is DFQATT and CDR2 SNEGSKA (reference sequence). Here the CDR3 reads CSANTAGLNEKLFF. The CDR3 nucleotides are TGCAGTGCCAATACTGCAGGACTAAATGAAAAACTGTTTTTT.